This paragraph reports one T cell receptor (beta chain). This CDR3 contains 16 residues. Per germline, CDR1 LNHDA and CDR2 SQIVND (reference sequence). V was pared by 5 bases and J by 2 bases, with 3 bases of the junction left unmatched. This entry is derived from a study of OX40 agonist ivuxolimab in advanced cancers. Overall study context: An anti-OX40 (CD134) antibody with agonistic activity, ivuxolimab, was administered to patients.

The table came from immunoSEQ multiplex PCR; TCRdb's copy has only in-frame clones and leaves some out. The sample holds around 50,000 clones, 80% to 90% seen once. The sequenced sample was CD4+ or CD8+ T cells sorted from blood, obtained in a trial of the OX40 agonist ivuxolimab. This rearrangement joins TRBV19 to TRBJ2-4; 13 bases fit TRBD2. The clonotype originates from an adult with an advanced solid tumor such as melanoma, head and neck, liver or kidney cancer. CDR3 bases: TGTGCCAGTAGTTTGGGACTAGCGGGAACCAAAAACATTCAGTACTTC. Its protein is CASSLGLAGTKNIQYF.